Listed below are T cell receptor beta chains from one sample, sequenced in a study of blood T cell repertoires in COVID-19. Repertoires were generated with immunoSEQ multiplex PCR, while TCRdb's copy carries only in-frame clones and drops some. The table shows 130,000 to 150,000 clones, with approximately 90% occurring only once. Specimen: PBMCs or T cells enriched from blood (not recorded which). The receptors originated from a woman in her thirties or forties who had been exposed to COVID-19. Both conserved end residues are part of each CDR3. The order of the fields is J gene, V gene, D gene, clone size, CDR3 protein, CDR3 DNA. D genes are given only for firm matches. Rows may omit the clone size; those that give it use once, few, many or a size class.

TRBJ1-2 | TRBV2 | . | . | CATRPTENYGYTF | TGTGCCACCCGCCCCACGGAGAACTATGGCTACACCTTC
TRBJ1-5 | TRBV6-2/TRBV6-3 | TRBD1 | once | CASSYEGAHQPQHF | TGTGCCAGCAGTTACGAGGGGGCCCATCAGCCCCAGCATTTT
TRBJ2-7 | TRBV6-5 | TRBD1 | . | CASSLRDRATYEQYF | TGTGCCAGCAGTCTCCGGGACAGGGCTACCTACGAGCAGTACTTC
TRBJ2-5 | TRBV29-1 | TRBD1 | . | CSVDPGTGYETQYF | TGCAGCGTTGATCCCGGGACAGGGTACGAGACCCAGTACTTC
TRBJ2-7 | TRBV12-5 | . | . | CASGTTSYEQYF | TGTGCTAGTGGTACGACTTCCTACGAGCAGTACTTC
TRBJ2-7 | TRBV6-2/TRBV6-3 | TRBD1 | . | CASSFRTGRVEQYF | TGTGCCAGCAGTTTTCGGACAGGTAGGGTCGAGCAGTACTTC
TRBJ1-3 | TRBV19 | . | once | CASSMGQSGNTIYF | TGTGCCAGTAGTATGGGACAATCTGGAAACACCATATATTTT
TRBJ2-6 | TRBV7-3 | . | few | CASSLMGGGSSGANVLTF | TGTGCCAGCAGCTTAATGGGCGGGGGCTCATCTGGGGCCAACGTCCTGACTTTC
TRBJ1-1 | TRBV6-5 | TRBD1 | . | CASRLGTGGQTEAFF | TGTGCCAGCAGGCTCGGGACAGGGGGCCAGACTGAAGCTTTCTTT
TRBJ1-2 | TRBV9 | TRBD1 | once | CASSVGGQGAENYGYTF | TGTGCCAGCAGCGTAGGAGGACAGGGGGCCGAAAACTATGGCTACACCTTC
TRBJ2-5 | TRBV2 | TRBD2 | . | CASSQGTSDQETQYF | TGTGCCAGCAGTCAGGGGACTAGCGATCAAGAGACCCAGTACTTC
TRBJ2-3 | TRBV29-1 | . | . | CSVALISGLSTDTQYF | TGCAGCGTCGCCCTCATTTCGGGACTGAGCACAGATACGCAGTATTTT
TRBJ1-6 | TRBV28 | . | . | CASSALNNSPLHF | TGTGCCAGCTCCGCCCTAAATAATTCACCCCTCCACTTT
TRBJ2-2 | TRBV5-1 | TRBD1 | . | CASSSTGTGGYSGTGELFF | TGCGCCAGCAGCTCAACCGGGACAGGGGGCTACTCGGGCACCGGGGAGCTGTTTTTT
TRBJ2-2 | TRBV7-8 | . | . | CASSPTGNKGELFF | TGTGCCAGCAGCCCAACAGGGAACAAAGGGGAGCTGTTTTTT
TRBJ2-5 | TRBV9 | . | . | CASSDDTDGGETQYF | TGTGCCAGCAGCGACGACACGGACGGGGGAGAGACCCAGTACTTC
TRBJ1-5 | TRBV7-8 | . | . | CASTAGDFNQPQHF | TGTGCCAGCACCGCCGGAGATTTTAATCAGCCCCAGCATTTT
TRBJ1-2 | TRBV29-1 | TRBD1 | once | CSASGQGYGYTF | TGCAGCGCCTCGGGACAGGGTTATGGCTACACCTTC
TRBJ1-6 | TRBV19 | . | . | CASSPQRTVDSPLHF | TGTGCCAGTAGTCCTCAGAGGACAGTCGATTCACCCCTCCACTTT
TRBJ1-2 | TRBV15 | . | . | CATSNPERAYGYTF | TGTGCCACCAGCAACCCCGAGAGGGCCTATGGCTACACCTTC
TRBJ2-3 | TRBV7-2 | TRBD2 | . | CASSFRDYRTDTQYF | TGTGCCAGCAGCTTTCGGGACTACCGCACAGATACGCAGTATTTT
TRBJ2-3 | TRBV11-2 | . | . | CASSLKAVTDTQYF | TGTGCCAGCAGCTTAAAAGCGGTCACAGATACGCAGTATTTT
TRBJ2-2 | TRBV5-1 | TRBD2 | . | CAGKAGGRVGELFF | TGCGCCGGAAAGGCGGGGGGTCGTGTTGGGGAGCTGTTTTTT
TRBJ1-1 | TRBV19 | . | few | CASSQGNTEAFF | TGTGCCAGTAGCCAGGGGAACACTGAAGCTTTCTTT
TRBJ2-5 | TRBV7-2 | . | . | CASSRSPGRETQYF | TGTGCCAGTTCGAGGTCCCCTGGTCGGGAGACCCAGTACTTC
TRBJ2-7 | TRBV6-5 | . | . | CASRQQGYEQYF | TGTGCCAGCAGGCAACAGGGCTACGAGCAGTACTTC
TRBJ1-2 | TRBV28 | TRBD1 | . | CASSFLPKGQGFHYGYTF | TGTGCCAGCAGTTTCCTACCAAAAGGACAGGGTTTCCACTATGGCTACACCTTC
TRBJ1-3 | TRBV9 | . | . | CASSARGTIYF | TGTGCCAGCAGCGCCCGGGGCACCATATATTTT
TRBJ2-3 | TRBV7-2 | . | . | CASSLGQSTDTQYF | TGTGCCAGCAGCTTAGGACAGAGCACAGATACGCAGTATTTT
TRBJ1-1 | TRBV3-1/TRBV3-2 | . | . | CASSQEGMRAFF | TGTGCCAGCAGCCAAGAGGGTATGCGGGCTTTCTTT
TRBJ2-7 | TRBV10-1 | TRBD1 | . | CASSSQDRSHEQYF | TGCGCCAGCAGTTCTCAGGACAGGTCCCACGAGCAGTACTTC
TRBJ1-2 | TRBV4-1 | . | . | CASSQVGRQNYGYTF | TGCGCCAGCAGCCAAGTAGGGAGGCAGAACTATGGCTACACCTTC
TRBJ2-2 | TRBV3-1/TRBV3-2 | TRBD2 | . | CASSPLAGGARAGELFF | TGTGCCAGCAGCCCCTTAGCGGGGGGAGCCCGCGCCGGGGAGCTGTTTTTT
TRBJ2-5 | TRBV5-5 | . | . | CASSGPTRSLGGYQETQYF | TGTGCCAGCTCCGGTCCGACGAGGAGTTTGGGGGGTTACCAAGAGACCCAGTACTTC
TRBJ1-1 | TRBV27 | TRBD1 | . | CASSKRQGSSTEAFF | TGTGCCAGCAGTAAAAGACAGGGGAGTAGCACTGAAGCTTTCTTT
TRBJ1-1 | TRBV19 | TRBD1 | . | CASSTPGQVRTEAFF | TGTGCCAGTAGTACCCCGGGACAGGTCAGGACTGAAGCTTTCTTT
TRBJ1-1 | TRBV7-8 | . | . | CASSSGTFNTEAFF | TGTGCCAGCAGCTCCGGGACATTTAACACTGAAGCTTTCTTT
TRBJ1-3 | TRBV28 | . | . | CASSLLAFQSGNTIYF | TGTGCCAGCAGTTTATTAGCCTTCCAGTCCGGAAACACCATATATTTT
TRBJ2-7 | TRBV19 | . | . | CASSIGSAGAYEQYF | TGTGCCAGTAGTATAGGTTCGGCAGGGGCCTACGAGCAGTACTTC
TRBJ1-1 | TRBV6-2/TRBV6-3 | . | . | CASSYQVEAFF | TGTGCCAGCAGTTACCAGGTCGAAGCTTTCTTT
TRBJ1-3 | TRBV4-1 | TRBD1 | . | CASSQDPWDRFNTIYF | TGCGCCAGCAGCCAAGACCCATGGGACAGGTTCAACACCATATATTTT
TRBJ2-3 | TRBV7-2 | TRBD2 | . | CASSKGTSGVDTQYF | TGTGCCAGCAGCAAGGGGACTAGCGGGGTTGATACGCAGTATTTT
TRBJ1-1 | TRBV9 | TRBD1 | . | CASSGGTDMNTEAFF | TGTGCCAGCAGCGGCGGGACAGACATGAACACTGAAGCTTTCTTT
TRBJ1-2 | TRBV25-1 | TRBD1 | once | CASSDYRQGGGYTF | TGTGCCAGCAGTGATTATCGACAGGGGGGTGGCTACACCTTC
TRBJ1-1 | TRBV29-1 | TRBD1 | . | CSYRDRVEAFF | TGCAGCTACAGGGACAGGGTTGAAGCTTTCTTT
TRBJ1-4 | TRBV25-1 | . | . | CASSPLTGGNEKLFF | TGTGCCAGCAGTCCCCTCACGGGCGGGAATGAAAAACTGTTTTTT
TRBJ1-1 | TRBV5-1 | . | . | CASSLAIGQGPEAFF | TGCGCCAGCAGCTTGGCCATTGGTCAGGGGCCTGAAGCTTTCTTT
TRBJ1-1 | TRBV6-5 | TRBD1 | . | CASSYGTGNTEAFF | TGTGCCAGCAGTTACGGGACAGGCAACACTGAAGCTTTCTTT
TRBJ2-7 | TRBV21-1 | . | . | CASSMWGGTGIEQYF | TGTGCCAGCAGCATGTGGGGCGGGACAGGAATTGAGCAGTACTTC
TRBJ2-5 | TRBV28 | . | . | CASSFGLGGGQETQYF | TGTGCCAGCAGTTTCGGACTAGGGGGGGGTCAAGAGACCCAGTACTTC
TRBJ2-3 | TRBV3-1/TRBV3-2 | TRBD2 | . | CASSQGTSGFLGDTQYF | TGTGCCAGCAGCCAAGGGACTAGCGGCTTCCTGGGGGATACGCAGTATTTT
TRBJ2-7 | TRBV27 | . | . | CASSLRGGREQYF | TGTGCCAGCAGTTTGAGGGGGGGGCGCGAGCAGTACTTC
TRBJ2-2 | TRBV6-6 | . | . | CASTHGRVSGELFF | TGTGCCAGCACCCACGGGCGGGTTTCCGGGGAGCTGTTTTTT
TRBJ2-7 | TRBV5-6 | TRBD2 | . | CASSSPSGRSYEQYF | TGTGCCAGCAGCTCCCCTAGCGGGCGCTCCTACGAGCAGTACTTC